This TCR beta chain was documented in a study of blood T cell repertoires in COVID-19. The overall study: In each case, the material was cDNA or gDNA derived from T cells, B-cell-depleted T cells, or PBMCs.

Cohort assignment relied on participant-reported clinical history. CDR3 length: 13 residues. Trimming shortened V by 0 bases and J by 3 bases, and 6 bases separated the two germline ends. Germline assignment: CDR1 MNHEY and CDR2 SMNVEV (reference sequence). Libraries were prepared by immunoSEQ multiplex PCR; TCRdb keeps only in-frame clonotypes and omits some of them. The table includes approximately 260,000 clones, about 85% detected once. This clone was seen a few times. This sequence originates from a woman between 45 and 65 years old who had been exposed to COVID-19. The chain has TRBV27 and TRBJ2-7; perhaps TRBD1 as D (5 bases). Sample: PBMCs or T cells enriched from blood (not recorded which). CDR3 protein: CASSLSRVYEQYF. DNA for the CDR3: TGTGCCAGCAGTTTATCCAGGGTCTACGAGCAGTACTTC.